One and the same sample provided the 32 T cell receptor beta chains below, sequenced in a study of human T cells and chemical hapten exposure. TCRdb ran MiXCR on the RACE reads and lists one entry per CDR3 protein. The table lists roughly 53,000 distinct CDR3 sequences, 9.9% of them singletons. Time point noted: patch test 3, about 24 weeks after DPC sensitization. Treatment reported: therapeutic diphenylcyclopropenone sensitization with weekly scalp DPC. This material consisted of whole blood, taken in connection with sensitization to the hapten diphenylcyclopropenone (DPC). The receptors come from a woman aged 40 to 49 with alopecia areata. Some clones in this sample may be carry-over from other donors' samples.

This clonotype showed up many times. This rearrangement joins TRBV27 to TRBJ1-1, with D unresolved. The germline gives CDR1 MNHEY, CDR2 SMNVEV (reference sequence). There are 12 residues in the CDR3. Trimming took 6 bases from V and 5 from J, leaving 10 bases between them. The CDR3 loop reads CASRDGWTEAFF. Here the CDR3 DNA reads TGTGCCAGCAGGGACGGGTGGACTGAAGCTTTCTTT.

This clonotype was observed a handful of times. This chain connects TRBV27 to TRBJ2-7; TRBD1 agrees at 8 bases. Germline CDR1 and CDR2: MNHEY and SMNVEV (reference sequence). The length of the CDR3 is 17 residues. V lost 3 bases and J lost 5; bases outside the gene matches: 15. Here the CDR3 DNA reads TGTGCCAGCAGTTTCCTGGACAGGGCGGAAAAAACAGACGAGCAGTACTTC. It is translated as CASSFLDRAEKTDEQYF.

CDR3 in amino acids: CASSYGGDSSYNEQFF. DNA for the CDR3: TGTGCCAGCAGTTACGGGGGGGACAGCTCCTACAATGAGCAGTTCTTC. V gene TRBV6-6 combines with J gene TRBJ2-1; TRBD1 or TRBD2 may be the D gene (7 bases each). V was shortened by 2 bases and J by 0 bases, with 11 bases between the two germline ends. In germline, CDR1 is MNHNY, CDR2 SVGAGI (reference sequence). The CDR3 is 16 residues long.

The chain combines TRBV5-1 with TRBJ2-7; no clear D gene. This CDR3 contains 14 residues. Trimming took 2 bases from V and 0 from J, leaving 9 bases between them. Germline V gene lookup returns CDR1 SGHRS and CDR2 YFSETQ. In nucleotides, the CDR3 is TGCGCCAGCAGCTTTACGTATAACTCCTACGAGCAGTACTTC. Its protein product is CASSFTYNSYEQYF.

This clonotype was found a few times. J is TRBJ2-3 and V is TRBV5-1; 7 nucleotides align to TRBD2. CDR3 length equals 18 residues. The germline CDR1 and CDR2 sequences are SGHRS and YFSETQ. V shed 4 bases, J shed 0 bases, and the junction held 14 bases outside the gene matches. The CDR3: CASSAPPRASGSTDTQYF. CDR3 DNA sequence: TGCGCCAGCAGCGCGCCCCCAAGGGCTAGCGGAAGCACAGATACGCAGTATTTT.

A few counts support this clonotype. V and J are TRBV7-2 and TRBJ2-3, with D unclear. The germline gives CDR1 SGHTA, CDR2 FQGNSA. The CDR3 runs 14 residues. V shed 1 base and J shed 1 base, with 6 bases lying between them. The CDR3 is CASSLGFGTDTQYF. The CDR3 DNA reads TGTGCCAGCAGCTTAGGGTTCGGCACAGATACGCAGTATTTT.

This clonotype was observed many times. The V call is TRBV4-2, the J call TRBJ1-6; D possibly corresponds to TRBD1 (5 bases). Trimming shortened V by 3 bases and J by 7 bases, and 10 bases separated the two germline ends. The CDR3 has 14 residues. The germline gives CDR1 LGHNA, CDR2 YNFKEQ. The chain's CDR3 is CASSQGQENSPLHF. DNA of the CDR3: TGTGCCAGCAGCCAGGGGCAGGAAAATTCACCCCTCCACTTT.

This clonotype was seen ten or more times. This chain links TRBV12-3 or TRBV12-4 with TRBJ2-1; 12 bases align to TRBD2. V was pared by 5 bases and J by 1 base, with 12 bases of the junction left unmatched. The CDR3 sequence is 19 residues long. CDR3 protein: CASSPSSGGASGSYNEQFF. In DNA form, the CDR3 reads TGTGCCAGCAGTCCCTCTAGCGGGGGGGCCTCTGGGTCCTACAATGAGCAGTTCTTC.

This chain uses TRBV12-3 or TRBV12-4 with TRBJ1-1, with no clear D. This CDR3 comprises 16 residues. With 2 bases removed from V and 1 base from J, the gap between germline ends came to 14 bases. CDR3 nucleotide sequence: TGTGCCAGCAGTTTACCTGGAGAAGGGAGGAACACTGAAGCTTTCTTT. Protein: CASSLPGEGRNTEAFF.

This clonotype was detected a few times. The chain combines TRBV4-2 with TRBJ2-2; D is undetermined. CDR1 LGHNA and CDR2 YNFKEQ come from the germline V gene. The CDR3 runs to 15 residues. V lost 1 base to trimming and J lost 5 bases, with 11 bases between them. The CDR3 loop reads CASSQGGGDTGELFF. The CDR3 nucleotides read TGTGCCAGCAGCCAAGGTGGCGGAGATACCGGGGAGCTGTTTTTT.

This clonotype was found a few times. The chain joins TRBV4-1 to TRBJ1-1; D is uncertain. Trimming cost V 1 base and J 3 bases, with 9 bases left between them. Germline-derived CDR1 and CDR2 are MGHRA and YSYEKL. The CDR3 sequence is 14 residues long. For the CDR3, the DNA is TGCGCCAGCAGCCAAGTTGTGGATTACACTGAAGCTTTCTTT. Its protein is CASSQVVDYTEAFF.

This clonotype has a handful of counts. The chain combines TRBV29-1 with TRBJ1-1, with D possibly being TRBD1 (6 bases). Germline V gene lookup returns CDR1 SQVTM and CDR2 ANQGSEA. The CDR3 is 14 residues long. V was clipped by 6 bases and J by 1 base, with 15 bases between them. The CDR3 protein is CSVATGTQNTEAFF. CDR3 bases: TGCAGCGTAGCTACCGGGACACAGAACACTGAAGCTTTCTTT.

This clonotype has a handful of counts. The J gene is TRBJ1-5, the V gene TRBV12-3 or TRBV12-4, with D uncertain. V lost 1 base to trimming and J lost 9 bases, with 16 bases between them. The CDR3 contains 15 residues. In nucleotides, the CDR3 is TGTGCCAGCAGTTTAGACCCCCTGTGGATGTCGCCCCAGCATTTT. As protein: CASSLDPLWMSPQHF.

There are a few counts of this clonotype. The chain has TRBV7-6 and TRBJ2-2; a weak D match, TRBD1 (5 bases). This CDR3 has 15 residues. Trimming cost V 1 base and J 0 bases, with 6 bases left between them. Germline values: CDR1 SGHVS, CDR2 FNYEAQ. CDR3: CASSLGGANTGELFF. The DNA for the CDR3 is TGTGCCAGCAGCTTAGGGGGCGCGAACACCGGGGAGCTGTTTTTT.

This clonotype was found a few times. The chain uses TRBV9 and TRBJ2-7; 9 nucleotides line up with TRBD1. Germline CDR1 is SGDLS and CDR2 is YYNGEE. The CDR3 is made up of 16 amino acids. Trimming took 0 bases from V and 3 from J; bases not matched to a gene: 7. The CDR3 region is CASSVASGTGIYEQYF. As DNA, the CDR3 is TGTGCCAGCAGCGTAGCATCCGGGACAGGGATCTACGAGCAGTACTTC.

V usage is TRBV29-1 and J usage is TRBJ2-1; weak D call: TRBD1 (5 bases). Per the germline V gene, CDR1 is SQVTM and CDR2 is ANQGSEA. V lost 4 bases to trimming and J lost 7 bases, with 11 bases between them. There are 12 residues in the CDR3. This chain's CDR3 is CSVVGVRNEQFF. CDR3 DNA sequence: TGCAGCGTTGTAGGGGTGAGGAATGAGCAGTTCTTC.

This clonotype was observed a handful of times. V and J are TRBV14 and TRBJ2-3, with a tentative D call TRBD2 (5 bases). V was trimmed by 1 base and J by 2 bases, leaving 10 bases between them. CDR1 and CDR2 from the germline V gene are SGHDN and FVKESK. The length of the CDR3 is 15 residues. The CDR3 coding sequence is TGTGCCAGCAGCCAAGGTCGACTAATCACAGATACGCAGTATTTT. It yields the protein CASSQGRLITDTQYF.

Only a few counts were recorded for this clonotype. This chain uses TRBV10-3 with TRBJ2-7; D may be TRBD1 or TRBD2 (5 bases each). CDR1 is ENHRY and CDR2 is SYGVKD in the germline V gene. CDR3 length: 13 residues. The germline V and J ends were trimmed by 11 bases and 3 bases, with 17 bases remaining between them. The CDR3 is CASRGAGLYEQYF. CDR3 DNA sequence: TGTGCCTCACGAGGGGCAGGACTCTACGAGCAGTACTTC.

The chain recombines TRBV7-6 with TRBJ2-5; D gene uncertain. This CDR3 region has 12 residues. V was shortened by 3 bases and J by 14 bases, with 16 bases between the two germline ends. Germline CDR1 reads SGHVS; CDR2 reads FNYEAQ. The CDR3 loop is CASSFRTGVQYF. CDR3 coding DNA: TGTGCCAGCAGCTTTCGTACTGGTGTTCAATACTTC.

The chain carries TRBV9 and TRBJ2-3; 10 nucleotides match TRBD2. The CDR3 extends over 16 amino acids. Germline CDR1 is SGDLS and CDR2 is YYNGEE. The V gene end was trimmed by 0 bases and the J gene end by 4 bases; junction bases not matched to a gene: 5. This chain's CDR3 is CASSVVGTSGADTQYF. In nucleotides, the CDR3 is TGTGCCAGCAGCGTAGTGGGAACTAGCGGGGCAGATACGCAGTATTTT.

This clonotype was seen more than once but under ten times. The CDR3 loop reads CASSYSDAGGSPLHF. The CDR3 DNA reads TGTGCCAGCAGTTACTCCGATGCGGGTGGTTCACCCCTCCACTTT. This chain joins TRBV6-5 and TRBJ1-6; D uncertain. CDR1 and CDR2 (germline): MNHEY, SVGAGI. This CDR3 spans 15 amino acids. Trimming shortened V by 0 bases and J by 9 bases, and 12 bases separated the two germline ends.

The V and J genes are TRBV3-1 and TRBJ1-1; the D is unclear. Trimming stripped 1 base from V and 0 bases from J, with 3 bases between. From germline, CDR1 is LGHDT and CDR2 YNNKEL (reference sequence). The CDR3 has 13 residues. CDR3 in amino acids: CASSQGVNTEAFF. CDR3 in DNA: TGTGCCAGCAGCCAAGGGGTGAACACTGAAGCTTTCTTT.

This clonotype occurred many times. The chain joins TRBV11-2 to TRBJ1-2; D is possibly TRBD1 (6 bases). Looked up from germline, CDR1 is SGHAT and CDR2 is FQNNGV. V lost 5 bases and J lost 6, with 16 bases in between. The CDR3 spans 14 residues. This chain's CDR3 is CASSPWGAPNGYTF. The CDR3 nucleotides are TGTGCCAGCAGCCCCTGGGGGGCCCCTAATGGCTACACCTTC.

This clonotype has more than one count but fewer than ten. This chain connects TRBV4-1 to TRBJ1-4; D ambiguous. This CDR3 has 13 amino acids. Germline CDR1 and CDR2: MGHRA and YSYEKL. The germline V and J ends were trimmed by 1 base and 4 bases, with 4 bases remaining between them. The CDR3: CASSQGVNEKLFF. DNA of the CDR3: TGCGCCAGCAGCCAAGGTGTTAATGAAAAACTGTTTTTT.

At least ten counts were recorded for this clonotype. The chain combines TRBV6-6 with TRBJ2-7; D remains unclear. Germline loops: CDR1 MNHNY, CDR2 SVGAGI (reference sequence). Between the trimmed V and J ends, which lost 4 bases and 2 bases, there was a span of 15 bases. The CDR3 is made up of 15 amino acids. CDR3 sequence (DNA): TGTGCCAGCAGTTTGGACCCCGGTACGACCTACGAGCAGTACTTC. It codes for CASSLDPGTTYEQYF.

This clonotype appeared many times. This sequence joins TRBV12-3 or TRBV12-4 and TRBJ1-1; TRBD1 might be the D (5 bases). Trimming cost V 4 bases and J 6 bases, with 6 bases left between them. This CDR3 has 11 amino acids. This chain's CDR3 is CASSSGPEAFF. The CDR3 coding sequence is TGTGCCAGCAGTTCAGGGCCTGAAGCTTTCTTT.

The rearrangement uses TRBV20-1 and TRBJ1-6; no reliable D call. With 7 bases removed from V and 9 bases from J, the gap between germline ends came to 13 bases. The CDR3 consists of 12 residues. The germline gives CDR1 DFQATT, CDR2 SNEGSKA (reference sequence). The CDR3 DNA reads TGCAGTGGCAGCGACACAGTTTCACCCCTCCACTTT. Translating gives CSGSDTVSPLHF.

This clonotype has a handful of counts. The genes are TRBV6-6 and TRBJ2-3; the D is unclear. Per germline, CDR1 MNHNY and CDR2 SVGAGI (reference sequence). This CDR3 comprises 16 residues. V dropped 1 base and J dropped 0 bases, with 11 bases sitting between them. This chain's CDR3 is CASSYWPPQSTDTQYF. As DNA, the CDR3 is TGTGCCAGCAGTTACTGGCCCCCTCAAAGCACAGATACGCAGTATTTT.

This clonotype has just a few counts. The chain employs TRBV3-1 and TRBJ1-4; D might be TRBD1 (5 bases). CDR3 size: 15 residues. The V end lost 1 base, the J end lost 7 bases, and 13 bases lay between the germline ends. Germline CDR1 LGHDT, CDR2 YNNKEL (reference sequence). The CDR3 sequence: CASSQVWRGGEKLFF. CDR3 nucleotide sequence: TGTGCCAGCAGCCAAGTGTGGAGGGGTGGTGAAAAACTGTTTTTT.

This clonotype came up many times. The rearrangement links TRBV20-1 to TRBJ1-1; the D is unclear. The V gene lost 5 bases and the J gene lost 4 bases, with 14 bases spanning the gap. This CDR3 has 13 residues. Per germline, CDR1 DFQATT and CDR2 SNEGSKA (reference sequence). CDR3 sequence (DNA): TGCAGTGCTGAGGACTCTCTAGTCACTGAAGCTTTCTTT. This gives the protein CSAEDSLVTEAFF.

This clonotype has more than one count but fewer than ten. The chain is built from TRBV7-2 and TRBJ2-5, with D unresolved. The CDR3 covers 12 residues. V was trimmed by 1 base and J by 4 bases, leaving 4 bases between them. Germline-derived CDR1 and CDR2 are SGHTA and FQGNSA. As DNA, the CDR3 is TGTGCCAGCAGCTTAGACTTAGAGACCCAGTACTTC. As protein: CASSLDLETQYF.

This clonotype showed up just a few times. The chain employs TRBV12-5 and TRBJ2-2, with a possible D match to TRBD1 (5 bases). The germline V gene encodes CDR1 LGHNT and CDR2 FRNRAP. V dropped 0 bases and J dropped 6 bases, with 14 bases sitting between them. CDR3 size: 16 residues. The CDR3 protein is CASGLVTLWTPGELFF. As DNA, the CDR3 is TGTGCTAGTGGTTTGGTAACACTTTGGACACCCGGGGAGCTGTTTTTT.